This T cell receptor beta chain was found in a study of T-cell memory formation after mild COVID-19. To note about this clonotype: The target antigen is unknown.

From germline, CDR1 is SGHNT and CDR2 YYREEE (reference sequence). The CDR3 covers 13 residues. Trimming removed 4 bases from V and 4 bases from J, with 9 bases in between. cDNA libraries for TCR alpha and TCR beta, carrying sample barcodes and UMIs, came from 5'RACE with constant-segment primers. One entry per CDR3 protein, called by TCRdb with MiXCR from the 5' RACE reads. The sample comprises over 150,000 distinct CDR3 sequences, over 10% of which are singletons, and 3.3% rests with the top ten. Study conclusions and caveats: A second wave expanding day 15 to 37 was CD4+-biased; contracting clones were balanced. Largely, contracting CD4+ clones fell within CM and EM, and contracting CD8+ clones within EMRA.

V gene TRBV5-4 combines with J gene TRBJ1-3, with D uncertain. The sequenced sample consisted of PBMCs or a T cell subset sorted from them (not recorded which). The sequence was collected from a man aged 18 to 35 who had mild COVID-19 (a few samples of this study predate the infection). Cell type and time point are not known. Here the CDR3 reads CASSPPFGNTIYF. The CDR3 DNA reads TGTGCCAGCAGCCCCCCGTTCGGAAACACCATATATTTT.